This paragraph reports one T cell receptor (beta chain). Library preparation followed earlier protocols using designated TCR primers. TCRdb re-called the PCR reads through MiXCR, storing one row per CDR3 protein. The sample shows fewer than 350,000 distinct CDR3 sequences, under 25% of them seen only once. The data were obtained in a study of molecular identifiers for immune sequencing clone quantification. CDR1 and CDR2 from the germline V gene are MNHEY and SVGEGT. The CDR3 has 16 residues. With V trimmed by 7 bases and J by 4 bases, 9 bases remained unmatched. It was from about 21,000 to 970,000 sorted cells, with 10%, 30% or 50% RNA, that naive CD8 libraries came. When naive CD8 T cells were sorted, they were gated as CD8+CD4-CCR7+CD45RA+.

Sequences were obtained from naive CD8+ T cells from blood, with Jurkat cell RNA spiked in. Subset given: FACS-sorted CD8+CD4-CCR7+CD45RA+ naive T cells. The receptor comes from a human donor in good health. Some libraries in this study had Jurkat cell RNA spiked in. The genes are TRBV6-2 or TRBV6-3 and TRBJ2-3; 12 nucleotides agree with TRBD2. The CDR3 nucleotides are TGTGCCAGCAAAACCGGGACTAGCGGGTTAGCAGATACGCAGTATTTT. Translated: CASKTGTSGLADTQYF.